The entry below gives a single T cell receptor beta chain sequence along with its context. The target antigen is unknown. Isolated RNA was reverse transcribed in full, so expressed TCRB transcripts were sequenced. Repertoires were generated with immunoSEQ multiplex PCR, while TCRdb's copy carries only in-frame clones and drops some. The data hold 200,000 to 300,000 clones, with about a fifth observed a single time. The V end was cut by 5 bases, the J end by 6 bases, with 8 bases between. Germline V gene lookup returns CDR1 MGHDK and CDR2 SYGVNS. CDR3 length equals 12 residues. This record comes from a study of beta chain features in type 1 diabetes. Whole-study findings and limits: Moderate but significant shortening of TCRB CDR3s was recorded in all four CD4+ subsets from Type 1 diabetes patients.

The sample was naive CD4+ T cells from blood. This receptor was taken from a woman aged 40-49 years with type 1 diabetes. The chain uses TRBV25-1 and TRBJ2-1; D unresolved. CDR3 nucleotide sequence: TGTGCCAGCAGTCCAATTAGCAATGAGCAGTTCTTC. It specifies CASSPISNEQFF.